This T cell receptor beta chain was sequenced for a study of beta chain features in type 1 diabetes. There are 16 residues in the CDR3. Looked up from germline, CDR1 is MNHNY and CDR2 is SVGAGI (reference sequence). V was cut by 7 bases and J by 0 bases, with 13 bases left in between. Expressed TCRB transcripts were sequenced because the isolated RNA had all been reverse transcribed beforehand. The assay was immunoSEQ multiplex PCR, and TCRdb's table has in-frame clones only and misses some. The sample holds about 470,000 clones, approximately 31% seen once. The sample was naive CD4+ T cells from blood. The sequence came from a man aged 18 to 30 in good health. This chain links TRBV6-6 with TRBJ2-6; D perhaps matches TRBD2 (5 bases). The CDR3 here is CASKSSGGSGANVLTF. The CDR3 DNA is TGTGCCAGCAAGTCGTCCGGAGGCTCTGGGGCCAACGTCCTGACTTTC.